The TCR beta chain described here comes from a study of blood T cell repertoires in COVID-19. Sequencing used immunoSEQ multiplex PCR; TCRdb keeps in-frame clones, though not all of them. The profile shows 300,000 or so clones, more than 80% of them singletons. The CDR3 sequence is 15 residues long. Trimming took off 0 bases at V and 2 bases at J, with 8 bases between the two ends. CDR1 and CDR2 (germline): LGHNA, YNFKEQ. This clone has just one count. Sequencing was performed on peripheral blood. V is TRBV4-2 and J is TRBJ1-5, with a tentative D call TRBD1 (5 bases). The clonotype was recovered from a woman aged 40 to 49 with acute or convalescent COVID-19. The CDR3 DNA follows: TGTGCCAGCAGCCAAGACAGGGCGGGCAATCAGCCCCAGCATTTT. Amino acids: CASSQDRAGNQPQHF.